This paragraph covers one TCR beta chain sequence. TCRdb's copy holds only in-frame clones and misses some; the assay was immunoSEQ multiplex PCR. The repertoire consists of 100,000 to 150,000 clones, with approximately 90% occurring once and the leading ten covering around 8.1%. The sample is drawn from a study of control samples from healthy donors and cancer patients. Germline CDR1 and CDR2: SGHVS and FNYEAQ. The V end was cut by 1 base, the J end by 0 bases, with 13 bases between. The CDR3 is made up of 17 amino acids. The chain links TRBV7-6 to TRBJ1-5; D possibly corresponds to TRBD1 (6 bases). The receptor comes from a young man in good health. The source material was blood. CDR3 sequence reads: CASSLEVGGYSNQPQHF. The CDR3 nucleotides are TGTGCCAGCAGCTTAGAGGTGGGGGGCTATAGCAATCAGCCCCAGCATTTT. The full variable domain, its missing parts supplied by reference TRBV7-6 and TRBJ1-5, is GAGVSQSPRYKVTKRGQDVALRCDPISGHVSLYWYRQALGQGPEFLTYFNYEAQQDKSGLPNDRFSAERPEGSISTLTIQRTEQRDSAMYRCASSLEVGGYSNQPQHFGDGTRLSIL.